The 5 T cell receptor beta chains below all came from one sample that was sequenced in a study of blood T cell repertoires in COVID-19. Sequencing was performed with immunoSEQ multiplex PCR; in TCRdb, only in-frame clones are kept and a portion is missing. The data contain fewer than 450,000 clones, approximately 85% of them singletons. Source material: PBMCs or T cells enriched from blood (not recorded which). The source is a woman between 40 and 55 years old with acute COVID-19.

This rearrangement joins TRBV19 to TRBJ1-1; 12 positions match TRBD1. CDR3 length: 18 amino acids. The V segment lost 5 bases and the J segment 4 bases; nucleotides outside the gene matches: 14. Germline assignment: CDR1 LNHDA and CDR2 SQIVND (reference sequence). In DNA form, the CDR3 reads TGTGCCAGTAGTCGCCTCTCCGGGACAGGGGGCGTCAGCACTGAAGCTTTCTTT. Translated: CASSRLSGTGGVSTEAFF.

The chain has TRBV4-2 and TRBJ2-5; 9 bases agree with TRBD2. V gave up 0 bases and J gave up 4 bases; unmatched junction bases: 6. The germline CDR1 and CDR2 sequences are LGHNA and YNFKEQ. This CDR3 is built from 16 residues. The CDR3 is CASSQEGGGARETQYF. CDR3 bases: TGTGCCAGCAGCCAAGAGGGCGGGGGGGCTCGAGAGACCCAGTACTTC.

The J gene is TRBJ2-4, the V gene TRBV5-1; 7 bases match TRBD1. The CDR3 totals 16 residues. V shed 2 bases and J 0 bases; nucleotides not matched to a gene: 5. Per the germline V gene, CDR1 is SGHRS and CDR2 is YFSETQ. This CDR3 is CASSFGQDLAKNIQYF. The CDR3, as DNA: TGCGCCAGCAGCTTCGGACAGGACCTAGCCAAAAACATTCAGTACTTC.

V is TRBV5-5 and J is TRBJ2-3; D gene unclear. The CDR3 has 13 residues. With 3 bases removed from V and 4 bases from J, the gap between germline ends came to 9 bases. The germline V gene encodes CDR1 SGHKS and CDR2 YYEKEE (reference sequence). CDR3 sequence: CASSYQVPDTQYF. The CDR3 nucleotides read TGTGCCAGCAGCTACCAGGTCCCAGATACGCAGTATTTT.

To note about this clone: A read error may explain this, as a much larger clone is one base away. The V call is TRBV27, the J call TRBJ1-1; 8 bases agree with TRBD1. This CDR3 comprises 13 residues. Germline CDR1 MNHEY, CDR2 SMNVEV (reference sequence). V shed 3 bases, J shed 4 bases, and the junction held 1 base outside the gene matches. This chain's CDR3 is CASSFDRGTEAFF. CDR3 DNA sequence: TGTGCCAGCAGTTTTGACAGGGGCACTGAAGCTTTCTTT.